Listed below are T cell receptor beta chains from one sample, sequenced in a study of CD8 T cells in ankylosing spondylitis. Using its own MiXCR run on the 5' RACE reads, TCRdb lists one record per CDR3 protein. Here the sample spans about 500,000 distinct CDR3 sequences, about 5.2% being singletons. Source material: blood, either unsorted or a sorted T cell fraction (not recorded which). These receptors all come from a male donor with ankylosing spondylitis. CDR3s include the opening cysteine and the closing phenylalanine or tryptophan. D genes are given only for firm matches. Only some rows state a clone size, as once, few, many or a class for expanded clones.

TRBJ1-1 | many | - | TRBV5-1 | TGCGCCAGCAGCTTGTTACCCCTGACCGACACTGAAGCTTTCTTT | CASSLLPLTDTEAFF
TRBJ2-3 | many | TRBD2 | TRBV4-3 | TGCGCCAGCAGCCAAGAAACTAGCGGGAGTTCAGATACGCAGTATTTT | CASSQETSGSSDTQYF
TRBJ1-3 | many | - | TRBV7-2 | TGTGCCAGCAGCTTAGATCCGGGTTTGTCCGGAAACACCATATATTTT | CASSLDPGLSGNTIYF
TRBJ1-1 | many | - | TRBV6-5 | TGTGCCAGCAGTTCCCGGACAGAGGGGGACACTGAAGCTTTCTTT | CASSSRTEGDTEAFF
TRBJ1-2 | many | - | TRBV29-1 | TGCAGCGTTGTTAACAGGCCCAACTATGGCTACACCTTC | CSVVNRPNYGYTF
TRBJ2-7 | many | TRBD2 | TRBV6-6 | TGTGCCAGCAGTTTCTCTAGCGGGGCCGAGCAGTACTTC | CASSFSSGAEQYF
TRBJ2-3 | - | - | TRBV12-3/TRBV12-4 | TGTGCCAGCAGTTTACGTGGGCAGGGGATAGGCGACACAGATACGCAGTATTTT | CASSLRGQGIGDTDTQYF
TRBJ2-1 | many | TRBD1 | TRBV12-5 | TGTGCTAGTGGTTTGGGGACAGGGGGCCTGGATGAGCAGTTCTTC | CASGLGTGGLDEQFF
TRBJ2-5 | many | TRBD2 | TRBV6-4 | TGTGCCAGCAATCGGACTAGCAGAGAGACCCAGTACTTC | CASNRTSRETQYF
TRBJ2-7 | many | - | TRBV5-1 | TGCGCCAGCAGCACAACAGGGCTAAGCTCCTACGAGCAGTACTTC | CASSTTGLSSYEQYF
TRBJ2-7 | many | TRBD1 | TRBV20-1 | TGCAGTGCTAGAGGGGACAGCCCCCGAAATTTCTACGAGCAGTACTTC | CSARGDSPRNFYEQYF
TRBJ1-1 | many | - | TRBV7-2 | TGTGCCAGCGGGAAGGAACCAGGCGCATATGGTTTGGCTTTCTTT | CASGKEPGAYGLAFF
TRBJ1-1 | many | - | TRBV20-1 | TGCAGTGCTAGGGATTCGAGCGGCGGAACGAACACTGAAGCTTTCTTT | CSARDSSGGTNTEAFF
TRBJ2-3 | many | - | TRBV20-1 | TGCAGTGCTAGCAAGGAGGTGGGCACAGATACGCAGTATTTT | CSASKEVGTDTQYF
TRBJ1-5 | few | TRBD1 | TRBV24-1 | TGTGCCACCAGTGATCCGGGACAGGGGCACCATAGCAATCAGCCCCAGCATTTT | CATSDPGQGHHSNQPQHF
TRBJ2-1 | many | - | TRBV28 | TGTGCCAGCAGTCCTCCCTGGGCCTACAATGAGCAGTTCTTC | CASSPPWAYNEQFF
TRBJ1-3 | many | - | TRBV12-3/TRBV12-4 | TGTGCCAGCAGTTTAAGTACGGGGCCCATATATTTT | CASSLSTGPIYF
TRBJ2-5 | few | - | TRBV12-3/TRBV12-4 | TGTGCCAGCAGTTTAGCGCTCGTGGGAGAGCAAGAGACCCAGTACTTC | CASSLALVGEQETQYF
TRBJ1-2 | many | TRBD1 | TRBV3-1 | TGTGCCAGCAGCCAAGATTTTCAGGGGGGAAGCTATGGCTACACCTTC | CASSQDFQGGSYGYTF
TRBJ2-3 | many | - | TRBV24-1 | TGTGCCACCAGTGACCCTACAGGTTCAGGAGATACGCAGTATTTT | CATSDPTGSGDTQYF
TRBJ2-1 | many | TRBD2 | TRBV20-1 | TGCAGTGCACGCACTAGCGGGAACTACAATGAGCAGTTCTTC | CSARTSGNYNEQFF
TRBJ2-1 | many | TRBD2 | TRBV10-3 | TGTGCCGCTAGGGGGGACATTAGCGGGAGGCCTTACAATGAGCAGTTCTTC | CAARGDISGRPYNEQFF
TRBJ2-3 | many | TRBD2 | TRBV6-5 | TGTGCCAGCAGTTACTCGCGGGGGAGCACAGATACGCAGTATTTT | CASSYSRGSTDTQYF
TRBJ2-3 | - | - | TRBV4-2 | TGTGCCAGCAGCCAAGCTATTGCGTTTAGCACAGATACGCAGTATTTT | CASSQAIAFSTDTQYF
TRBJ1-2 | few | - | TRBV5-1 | TGCGCCAGCAGCTTCGGGACCCAGAGCAATGGCTACACCTTC | CASSFGTQSNGYTF
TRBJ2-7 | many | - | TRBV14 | TGTGCCAGCATTAAGCAGTACTTC | CASIKQYF
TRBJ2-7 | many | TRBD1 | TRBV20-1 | TGCAGCGGATTGGACAGGGACTACGAGCAGTACTTC | CSGLDRDYEQYF
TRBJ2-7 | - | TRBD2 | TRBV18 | TGTGCCAGCTCCCCAGGTAGCGGGAGGGCCTTCTCCTACGAGCAGTACTTC | CASSPGSGRAFSYEQYF
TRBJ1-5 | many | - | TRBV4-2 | TGTGCCAGCAGCCAAGAGAGCCAGAGCAATCAGCCCCAGCATTTT | CASSQESQSNQPQHF
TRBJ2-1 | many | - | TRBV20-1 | TGCAGAGGCCAGGGGGGGACCTACAATGAGCAGTTCTTC | CRGQGGTYNEQFF
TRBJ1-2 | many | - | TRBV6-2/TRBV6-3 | TGTGCCAGCAGTTACACGGAAAGGGGCTACACCTTC | CASSYTERGYTF
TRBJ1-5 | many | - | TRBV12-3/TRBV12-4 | TGTGCCAGCAGTCATGGACGGGACTATAGCAATCAGCCCCAGCATTTT | CASSHGRDYSNQPQHF
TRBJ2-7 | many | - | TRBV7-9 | TGTGCCAGCAGCTTAGGGGCAGGGGAGGCCTACGAGCAGTACTTC | CASSLGAGEAYEQYF
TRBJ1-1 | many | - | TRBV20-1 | TGCAGTGCTAGAGTTCCGGGAAACTCTGAAGCTTTCTTT | CSARVPGNSEAFF
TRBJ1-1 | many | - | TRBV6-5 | TGTGCCAGCAGTTCCGCCCGAGCTGAAGCTTTCTTT | CASSSARAEAFF
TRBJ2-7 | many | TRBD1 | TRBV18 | TGTGCCAGCTCTCGACAGGGGGCAATCGACGAGCAGTACTTC | CASSRQGAIDEQYF
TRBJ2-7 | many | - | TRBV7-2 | TGTGCCAGCAGCTTGTACGGCTACGAGCAGTACTTC | CASSLYGYEQYF
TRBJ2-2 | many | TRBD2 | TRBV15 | TGTGCCACCCTTAGCGGGAGGGACATGAACACCGGGGAGCTGTTTTTT | CATLSGRDMNTGELFF
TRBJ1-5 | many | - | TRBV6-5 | TGTGCCAGCAGCTCCTCGGGTTGGCAGCCCCAGCATTTT | CASSSSGWQPQHF
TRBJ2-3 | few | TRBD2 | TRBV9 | TGTGCCAGCAGCGCGCGGGGGGGCACAGATACGCAGTATTTT | CASSARGGTDTQYF
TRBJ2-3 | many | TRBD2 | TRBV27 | TGTGCCAGCAGTCCTGGGACTAGCGGGATGAGCACAGATACGCAGTATTTT | CASSPGTSGMSTDTQYF
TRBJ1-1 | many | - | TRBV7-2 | TGTGCCAGCAGCATAGACAACGACATGGCATGGGAAGCTTTCTTT | CASSIDNDMAWEAFF
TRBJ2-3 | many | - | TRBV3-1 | TGTGCCAGCAGCCCCTTTCCAGCGGATACGCAGTATTTT | CASSPFPADTQYF
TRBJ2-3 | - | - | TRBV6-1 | TGTGCCAGCAGTGAAATGCCCGGCGATACGCAGTATTTT | CASSEMPGDTQYF
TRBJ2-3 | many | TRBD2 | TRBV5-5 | TGTGCCAGCAGGTACAGGCTAGCGGGAGACACAGATACGCAGTATTTT | CASRYRLAGDTDTQYF
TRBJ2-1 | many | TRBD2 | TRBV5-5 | TGTGCCAGCAGTAGACTAGCGGGGGAGGAGTTCTTC | CASSRLAGEEFF
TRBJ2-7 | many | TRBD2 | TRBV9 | TGTGCCTCCTCCCGGACTAGTCGGCTCCACGAGCAGTACTTC | CASSRTSRLHEQYF
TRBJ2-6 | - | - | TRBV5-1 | TGCGCCAGCAGCTTGGGGCCTACTTCTGGGGCCAACGTCCTGACTTTC | CASSLGPTSGANVLTF
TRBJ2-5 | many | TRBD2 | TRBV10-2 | TGCGCCAGCGGGGGGACTAGCGGGGAAGAGACCCAGTACTTC | CASGGTSGEETQYF
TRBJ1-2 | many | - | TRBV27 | TGTGCCAGCAGTTTGATGCAGTCCGCTAACTATGGCTACACCTTC | CASSLMQSANYGYTF
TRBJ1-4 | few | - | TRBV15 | TGTGCCACCAGCAGAGCGCTGGGAGGTGAAAAACTGTTTTTT | CATSRALGGEKLFF
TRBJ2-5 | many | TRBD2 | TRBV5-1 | TGCGCCAGCAACCCGGGACTAGCGGGAGGTGAGACCCAGTACTTC | CASNPGLAGGETQYF
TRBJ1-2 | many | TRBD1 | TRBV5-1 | TGCGCCAGCAGTCGGACAGGATTATACGGCTACACCTTC | CASSRTGLYGYTF